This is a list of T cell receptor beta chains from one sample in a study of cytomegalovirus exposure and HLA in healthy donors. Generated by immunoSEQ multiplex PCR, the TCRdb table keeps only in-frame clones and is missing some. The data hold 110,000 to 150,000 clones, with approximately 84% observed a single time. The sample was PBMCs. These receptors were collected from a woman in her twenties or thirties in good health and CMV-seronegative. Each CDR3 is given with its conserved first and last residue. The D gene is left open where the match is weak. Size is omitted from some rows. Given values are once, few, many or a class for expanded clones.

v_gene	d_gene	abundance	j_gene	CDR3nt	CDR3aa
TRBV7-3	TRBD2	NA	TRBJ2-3	TGTGCCAGCAGCCCACGGACTAGCGGGGGGGAAGGAGATACGCAGTATTTT	CASSPRTSGGEGDTQYF
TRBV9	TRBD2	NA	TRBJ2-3	TGTGCCAGCACCCTAGCCGGGGGGGCCACAGATACGCAGTATTTT	CASTLAGGATDTQYF
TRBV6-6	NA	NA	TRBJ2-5	TGTGCCAGCAGTTACCTCGGGCAAGAGACCCAGTACTTC	CASSYLGQETQYF
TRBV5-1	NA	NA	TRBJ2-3	TGCGCCAGCAGCTTGGAGGGAGCGCAGTATTTT	CASSLEGAQYF
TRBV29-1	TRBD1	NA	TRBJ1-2	TGCAGCGTTCCCAATGGGTGGACAGGGATTAACTATGGCTACACCTTC	CSVPNGWTGINYGYTF
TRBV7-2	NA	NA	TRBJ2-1	TGTGCCAGCAGCTTGATTGGCCACAATGAGCAGTTCTTC	CASSLIGHNEQFF
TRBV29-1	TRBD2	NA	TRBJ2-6	TGCAGCGTTGTATCCACTAGCGGGGGGAACTCTGGGGCCAACGTCCTGACTTTC	CSVVSTSGGNSGANVLTF
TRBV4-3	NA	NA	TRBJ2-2	TGCGCCAGCAGCCCGAGAGGACAGGGAGGGGACACCGGGGAGCTGTTTTTT	CASSPRGQGGDTGELFF
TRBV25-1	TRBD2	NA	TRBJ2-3	TGTGCCAGCAGTGATGGGAGCGGGGGGGATACGCAGTATTTT	CASSDGSGGDTQYF
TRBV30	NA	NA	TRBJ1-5	TGTGCCTGGGAGACAGGTGGTAGCAATCAGCCCCAGCATTTT	CAWETGGSNQPQHF
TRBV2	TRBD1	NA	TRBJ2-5	TGTGCCAGCAGCGACAGGGGTTCGCCCACGGAGACCCAGTACTTC	CASSDRGSPTETQYF
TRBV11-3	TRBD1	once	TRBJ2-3	TGTGCCAGCAGCCCGGTCGGGACAGGGGCCGCAGATACGCAGTATTTT	CASSPVGTGAADTQYF
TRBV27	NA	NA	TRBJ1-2	TGTGCCAGCAGTTTAACAGGACAGAGTAACTATGGCTACACCTTC	CASSLTGQSNYGYTF
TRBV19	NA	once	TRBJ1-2	TGTGCCAGTAGTATAGAACGGGTTACCTATGGCTACACCTTC	CASSIERVTYGYTF
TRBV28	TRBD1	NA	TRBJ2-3	TGTGCCAGCAGTTTGACAGGGTCTGCAGATACGCAGTATTTT	CASSLTGSADTQYF
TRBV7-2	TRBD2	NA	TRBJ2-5	TGTGCCAGCAGCGAGCGACTAGCTGGAAAAAAGACCCAGTACTTC	CASSERLAGKKTQYF
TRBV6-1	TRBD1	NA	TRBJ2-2	TGTGCCAGCAGTGAACCCCGAGGGGGCCATGGGACCGGGGAGCTGTTTTTT	CASSEPRGGHGTGELFF
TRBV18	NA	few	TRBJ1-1	TGTGCCAGCTCACCAGGGAGCACTGAAGCTTTCTTT	CASSPGSTEAFF
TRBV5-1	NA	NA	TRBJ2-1	TGCGCCAGCAGCTTGTCGGGCAGGGGAAACTCCGATGAGCAGTTCTTC	CASSLSGRGNSDEQFF
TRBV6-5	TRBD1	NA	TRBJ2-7	TGTGCCAGCAGTTCGGGACAGGGAAGAAGCTACGAGCAGTACTTC	CASSSGQGRSYEQYF
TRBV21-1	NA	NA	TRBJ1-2	TGTGCCAGCAGCAAAAAGGGGAGACAGGGTTCAGATGGCTACACCTTC	CASSKKGRQGSDGYTF
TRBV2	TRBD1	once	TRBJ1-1	TGTGCCAGCAGGCCCGGGACAGGGGTCACTGAAGCTTTCTTT	CASRPGTGVTEAFF
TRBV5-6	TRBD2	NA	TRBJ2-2	TGTGCCAGCAGACCGGGACTATTTACCGGGGAGCTGTTTTTT	CASRPGLFTGELFF
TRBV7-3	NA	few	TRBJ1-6	TGTGCCAGTGGACAGCCCAATTCACCCCTCCACTTT	CASGQPNSPLHF
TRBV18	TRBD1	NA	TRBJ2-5	TGTGCCAGCTCACAGAGCGCCGGGACAGGGGTGGAGACCCAGTACTTC	CASSQSAGTGVETQYF
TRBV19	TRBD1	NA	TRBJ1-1	TGTGCCAGTAGATGGACAGGGATGAACACTGAAGCTTTCTTT	CASRWTGMNTEAFF
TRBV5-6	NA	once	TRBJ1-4	TGTGCCAGCAGACTCCGACAGACTTCTAATGAAAAACTGTTTTTT	CASRLRQTSNEKLFF
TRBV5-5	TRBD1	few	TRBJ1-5	TGTGCCAGCAGCTCGAGTACGACAGGGAATCAGCCCCAGCATTTT	CASSSSTTGNQPQHF
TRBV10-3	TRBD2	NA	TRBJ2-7	TGTGCCATCAGGCCGGGCGGGGGACCCTACGAGCAGTACTTC	CAIRPGGGPYEQYF
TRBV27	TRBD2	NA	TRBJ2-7	TGTGCCAGCAGAGGTGGCGGGGGGGAGTACGAGCAGTACTTC	CASRGGGGEYEQYF
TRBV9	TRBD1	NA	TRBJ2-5	TGTGCCAGCAGCGCCCCGGGACAGTACCCAGAGACCCAGTACTTC	CASSAPGQYPETQYF
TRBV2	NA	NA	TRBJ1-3	TGTGCCAGCAGGCGGGCCGATGGAAACACCATATATTTT	CASRRADGNTIYF
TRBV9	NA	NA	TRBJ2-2	TGTGCCAGCAGCGCCCCGGGACTCTTGAACACCGGGGAGCTGTTTTTT	CASSAPGLLNTGELFF
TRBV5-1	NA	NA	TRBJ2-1	TGCGCCAGCACCTTCTTGGGGAGTAACAATGAGCAGTTCTTC	CASTFLGSNNEQFF
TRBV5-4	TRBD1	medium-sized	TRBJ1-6	TGTGCCAGCAGCTTGGGCAGGGGGGATTCACCCCTCCACTTT	CASSLGRGDSPLHF
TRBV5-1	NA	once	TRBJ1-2	TGCGCCAGCAGCCGGGAGGGGCAGTTCTATGGCTACACCTTC	CASSREGQFYGYTF
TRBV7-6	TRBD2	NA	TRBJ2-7	TGTGCCAGCAGCTTATGGGGGGGGGAGGGCTACGAGCAGTACTTC	CASSLWGGEGYEQYF
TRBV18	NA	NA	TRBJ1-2	TGTGCCAGCTCACCGGGTAACGCAGGGTCCTATGGCTACACCTTC	CASSPGNAGSYGYTF
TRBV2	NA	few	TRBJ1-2	TGTGCCAGCAGTGACAGGGTAACCTATGGCTACACCTTC	CASSDRVTYGYTF
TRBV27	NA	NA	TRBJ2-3	TGTGCCAGCAGTCAGACCAGGGGAGCCTTTTTTTTGGATACGCAGTATTTT	CASSQTRGAFFLDTQYF
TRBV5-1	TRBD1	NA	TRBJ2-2	TGCGCCAGCACACCCTACCAGACAGGGCGCACCGGGGAGCTGTTTTTT	CASTPYQTGRTGELFF
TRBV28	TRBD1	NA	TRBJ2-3	TGTGCCAGCATCCCTTCCACAGGGGGAAGCACAGATACGCAGTATTTT	CASIPSTGGSTDTQYF
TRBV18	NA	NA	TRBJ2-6	TGTGCCAGCTCACAGCGGACAGCTGGGGCCAACGTCCTGACTTTC	CASSQRTAGANVLTF
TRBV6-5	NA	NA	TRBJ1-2	TGTGCCAGCAGACGGTCAGGGGATGGCTACACCTTC	CASRRSGDGYTF